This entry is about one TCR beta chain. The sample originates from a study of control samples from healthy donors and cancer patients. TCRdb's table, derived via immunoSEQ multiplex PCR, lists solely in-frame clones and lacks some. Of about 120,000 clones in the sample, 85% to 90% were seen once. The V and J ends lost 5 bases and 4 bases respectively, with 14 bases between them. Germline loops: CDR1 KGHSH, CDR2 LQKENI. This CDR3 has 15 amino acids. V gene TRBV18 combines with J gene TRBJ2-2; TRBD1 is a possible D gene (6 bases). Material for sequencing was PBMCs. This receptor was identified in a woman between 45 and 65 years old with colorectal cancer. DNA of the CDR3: TGTGCCAGCTCATCTCCCGACAGGTCCACCGGGGAGCTGTTTTTT. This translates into CASSSPDRSTGELFF.